The TCR beta chain under discussion was sequenced for a study of control samples from healthy donors and cancer patients. TCRdb's table, derived via immunoSEQ multiplex PCR, lists solely in-frame clones and lacks some. The table shows some 150,000 clones, with around 90% occurring only once. This clone came up once. The CDR3 contains 13 residues. Trimming at V came to 4 bases and at J to 7 bases, leaving 1 base not matched to a gene. The sample was blood. The sequence derives from a man in his thirties or forties in good health. This chain links TRBV12-3 or TRBV12-4 with TRBJ1-5, with TRBD1 matching over 10 bases. CDR3 DNA sequence: TGTGCCAGCAGTTGGGACAGGGGCCAGCCCCAGCATTTT. Translated, it gives CASSWDRGQPQHF.